Here is one T cell receptor (beta chain) with its context. Its antigen is unknown. No base-level quality is on record; no much larger clone is a single base apart. This record comes from a study of long-term antiretroviral therapy in people with HIV (dated by TCRdb to between 2021 and 2024). The study in broad terms: Collection of the earliest samples took place about a decade ahead of the 2015 WHO recommendation for immediate ART, at a time when ART was typically delayed until CD4 counts fell. Of the approximately 30 participants with HIV, 10 to 11 were female. Whether ART initiation and durable HIV suppression were associated with changes in peripheral blood TRB repertoire composition and diversity was tested in a retrospective serial study. From a few dozen adults with confirmed HIV infection, the cohort provided some 200 cryopreserved PBMC samples, gathered serially across a mean of around six years (range 1-12). No cross-contamination during QIAcube processing turned up in test extractions that ran a monoclonal T-cell line alongside 30 to 35 polyclonal samples. The paper as a whole reports these results and caveats: A significant increase in TRB diversity was found to be associated with ART initiation, although TRB diversity was observed to remain significantly below that of transplant donor controls even after long-term ART. The repertoire was dominated across all time points by expanded TRB clones identified before ART initiation, although this dominance was seen to fluctuate and to decrease in many PLHIV after ART. Inferences about post-ART repertoire changes are limited because no data were available on ART adherence, viral resistance or therapy changes. Because PBMC availability was limited, only the TCR beta chain was sequenced, with no alpha chain pairing. The samples were dated from about 2003 to 2018, and the ART regimens that were used may be less effective than current ART regimens. Because cell numbers in pre-ART samples were limited, unsorted PBMC were profiled instead of sorted CD4+ and CD8+ T cells. Compared with controls, HIV repertoires had narrower CDR3 length ranges, and the network structure pointed to an antigen-experienced repertoire that shifted only slightly toward naive after ART.

Trimmed from V: 5 bases; trimmed from J: 2 bases; junction bases lacking a gene match: 3. From the germline V gene (reference sequence), CDR1 is PRHDT and CDR2 is FYEKMQ. Spanning cysteine to phenylalanine, the CDR3 consists of 15 amino acids. The entry retains the CDR3 DNA only, 45 bases that are in frame from base 1. Participants were included only if at least one PBMC sample before ART initiation and at least two post-ART samples were available. Every participant with HIV received treatment in the United States of America. Before DNA extraction, cryopreserved samples of roughly 1-10 million PBMC were thawed and washed. At the time of the earliest PBMC sample, participants with HIV were aged between about 20 and 55 years. PBMC samples were contributed by each participant from 1-4 timepoints before ART initiation and 2-8 timepoints after ART initiation, with a median of 7 samples. Serial HIV viral load, CD4+ T-cell count, ART history and demographic data were obtained for every participant. Genomic DNA was extracted from unsorted PBMC with a Qiagen kit on a QIAcube, with processing performed in batches of 12 samples.

The immunoSEQ hsTCRB v3.0 assay was used at survey level resolution for TRB variable region sequencing. TRB sequencing targeted a depth of about 35,000-50,000 T-cell genomes per sample. Pooled TRB libraries were sequenced on an Illumina MiSeq with a v3 150-cycle kit. Under the source paper's analysis protocol: Repertoire analysis was run in R within a reproducible Nextflow workflow that covered QC, data transformation and analysis. LymphoSeq2, an R package for exploring AIRR-Seq data, was used to implement the custom analyses. After excluding a few samples that yielded fewer than 5000 total TRB sequences, roughly 190 HIV repertoires remained for analysis. Among the roughly 200 retained HIV repertoires, 59 were collected before ART initiation and under 150 after ART initiation. Repertoires were downsampled to 5000 TRB nucleotide sequences, and summary statistics were averaged over 100 downsampling iterations. The analysis kept only TRB sequences whose CDR3 regions were at least seven amino acids long. Diversity was measured with a Shannon entropy-derived clonality score and the Gini coefficient. Repertoire networks linked the top 5000 CDR3 amino acid sequences whenever two sequences differed by an edit distance of one. GLIPH2 predicted antigen specificity groups and MHC restriction for TRB CDR3 amino acid sequences. CDR3 amino acid sequences were matched against VDJdb and McPAS-TCR to flag known CMV, EBV, HIV or tissue antigen associations. Pre-ART, post-ART and control groups were compared with Wilcoxon signed-rank tests and Holm-Bonferroni correction. TCRdb holds this immuneACCESS table with in-frame rearrangements only. Some clones are missing; in checked studies, unresolved V genes explain under half, and the rest has no known cause. That table gives V, J and clone size, and the DNA gave D and trimming. This sample lists 17,000 or so clones; more than 70% were detected once. The ten biggest clones cover roughly 4.5% of the sample.

Sample: unsorted PBMCs, taken 0.1 years before starting antiretroviral therapy. The chain couples TRBV13 to TRBJ2-7, with 13 junctional bases fitting TRBD2. The receptor was derived from a man between 18 and 29 years old with HIV. CDR3 reads: CASSEGLAGPYEQYF. The nucleotides read TGTGCCAGCAGCGAGGGACTAGCGGGGCCCTACGAGCAGTACTTC.